These 7 T cell receptor beta chains came from one sample sequenced in a study of cytomegalovirus exposure and HLA in healthy donors. PCR primers comprised 60 Vbeta and 13 Jbeta primers. The data were produced by immunoSEQ multiplex PCR, yet TCRdb's version contains in-frame clones alone and is incomplete. Of approximately 75,000 clones in the sample, about 72% were seen once. Sample: PBMCs. The receptors were gathered from a man in his forties in good health and CMV-seropositive.

The rearrangement links TRBV4-1 to TRBJ1-2; possibly TRBD1 for D (6 bases). The CDR3 is 14 amino acids. Per the germline V gene, CDR1 is MGHRA and CDR2 is YSYEKL. Trimming took off 0 bases at V and 1 base at J, with 6 bases between the two ends. CDR3 sequence reads: CASSQDRGNYGYTF. CDR3 bases: TGCGCCAGCAGCCAAGACAGGGGTAACTATGGCTACACCTTC.

As concerns this clone: Compared with germline, one end of the junction differs, possibly owing to a read error. Other DNA sequences in the sample encode the same CDR3. The V gene is TRBV5-1, the J gene TRBJ2-7; D might be TRBD1 (6 bases). Germline CDR1 and CDR2: SGHRS and YFSETQ. The CDR3 sequence is 13 residues long. CDR3 amino acids: CASSLDSGYEQYF. CDR3 DNA: TGCGCCAGCAGTTTGGACAGTGGGTACGAGCAGTACTTC.

The chain carries TRBV6-5 and TRBJ1-1; 10 nucleotides line up with TRBD1. CDR1 and CDR2 from the germline V gene are MNHEY and SVGAGI. There are 14 residues in the CDR3. V dropped 5 bases and J dropped 4; count of bases not matched to a gene: 4. CDR3 residues: CASSTRTGGTEAFF. CDR3 coding DNA: TGTGCCAGCAGTACCCGGACAGGGGGCACTGAAGCTTTCTTT.

This chain links TRBV19 with TRBJ2-7; D gene ambiguous. V lost 5 bases, J lost 3 bases, and 11 bases lay in between. The CDR3 runs 13 residues. In germline, CDR1 is LNHDA, CDR2 SQIVND (reference sequence). As DNA, the CDR3 is TGTGCCAGTAGTGTCCACAGTGGCTACGAGCAGTACTTC. Protein: CASSVHSGYEQYF.

The chain recombines TRBV11-3 with TRBJ2-7; TRBD2 aligns across 8 bases. The CDR3 has 16 amino acids. The junction had 15 bases not matched to a gene; V was cut back by 6 bases and J by 5 bases. Germline V gene sequence: CDR1 SGHNT, CDR2 YENEEA. The CDR3 nucleotides read TGTGCCAGCAGGTCCCTACGGACTAGCCCTTCCCACGAGCAGTACTTC. It is translated as CASRSLRTSPSHEQYF.

The gene calls are TRBV29-1 and TRBJ2-7; TRBD2 matches at 7 bases. V dropped 3 bases and J dropped 0; count of bases not matched to a gene: 14. Germline values: CDR1 SQVTM, CDR2 ANQGSEA. CDR3 length: 17 residues. In DNA, the CDR3 is TGCAGCGTTGAGCTACCTTCTAGCGGAGATAGCTCCTACGAGCAGTACTTC. This gives the protein CSVELPSSGDSSYEQYF.

The chain couples TRBV25-1 to TRBJ2-3, with a weak D call TRBD1 (5 bases). Germline V lookup: CDR1 MGHDK, CDR2 SYGVNS. V shed 7 bases and J shed 4 bases, with 12 bases lying between them. There are 13 residues in the CDR3. CDR3 DNA: TGTGCCAGCAAAGACCCAGGGTCAGATACGCAGTATTTT. Translated, it gives CASKDPGSDTQYF.